What follows is one TCR beta chain and its context. A single record per CDR3 protein comes from TCRdb applying MiXCR to the 5' RACE reads. The repertoire has around 55,000 distinct CDR3 sequences, roughly 20% of them found once; the top ten carry 3.2%. Germline CDR1 is MNHNS and CDR2 is SASEGT. V lost 11 bases, J lost 2 bases, and 11 bases stayed unmatched. The CDR3 length is 15 residues. Treg sorting used a CD4+CD25+CD127-/low gate. V gene TRBV6-1 combines with J gene TRBJ2-2; 7 bases agree with TRBD2. This TCR was sampled from a female donor with breast cancer. The specimen was tumor-infiltrating Tregs sorted from the breast tumor. The CDR3 DNA is TGTGCCTGCGAAACGGGGGGAACAAACACCGGGGAGCTGTTTTTT. Translation gives CACETGGTNTGELFF.